The rows below give T cell receptor beta chains drawn from one sample of a study of cytomegalovirus exposure and HLA in healthy donors. Sequenced by immunoSEQ multiplex PCR; TCRdb stores in-frame clones only, minus some. The repertoire includes just over 150,000 clones, 65% to 85% of them detected once, and 6% to 7.5% sits in the top ten. The source material was PBMCs. These receptors were taken from a man in his forties in good health and CMV-seropositive. Both conserved end residues are part of each CDR3. D genes are given only for firm matches. Clone size, where shown, is once, few, many, or a class for clones that have expanded.

cdr3_aa cdr3_nt d_call cdr3_length clone_size j_call v_call
CASTSRGGGKSGYTF TGTGCCAGCACTTCACGCGGGGGCGGCAAGTCCGGCTACACCTTC - 15 - TRBJ1-2 TRBV6-1
CASSTGSNEKLFF TGTGCCAGTAGTACGGGAAGTAATGAAAAACTGTTTTTT - 13 - TRBJ1-4 TRBV19
CASSPAGVRTVKYEQYF TGTGCCAGCAGCCCCGCGGGTGTTAGGACAGTGAAGTACGAGCAGTACTTC - 17 - TRBJ2-7 TRBV11-2
CASSGGQGHDEQYF TGTGCCAGTAGTGGGGGACAGGGCCATGACGAGCAGTACTTC TRBD1 14 - TRBJ2-7 TRBV19
CASSQGLFDSRNEKLFF TGTGCCAGCAGCCAAGGTCTTTTCGACAGTAGGAATGAAAAACTGTTTTTT - 17 - TRBJ1-4 TRBV4-2
CASSKWGTGTSNYGYTF TGTGCCAGCAGTAAGTGGGGGACAGGTACCTCCAACTATGGCTACACCTTC TRBD1 17 - TRBJ1-2 TRBV27
CASSDGGNQPQHF TGTGCCAGCAGTGACGGGGGGAATCAGCCCCAGCATTTT - 13 - TRBJ1-5 TRBV6-1
CASSWRGQNYGYTF TGTGCCAGCAGCTGGAGGGGACAGAACTATGGCTACACCTTC TRBD1 14 - TRBJ1-2 TRBV5-6
CASSVVAGGQLVDTQYF TGTGCCAGCAGCGTAGTAGCGGGGGGGCAGTTGGTAGATACGCAGTATTTT TRBD2 17 - TRBJ2-3 TRBV9
CASSQEAFPGQGSAGANVLTF TGCGCCAGCAGCCAGGAAGCCTTCCCGGGACAGGGCTCTGCTGGGGCCAACGTCCTGACTTTC TRBD1 21 - TRBJ2-6 TRBV4-3
CASSLDSVGSPLHF TGTGCCAGCAGCTTAGACAGTGTTGGTTCACCCCTCCACTTT - 14 - TRBJ1-6 TRBV7-3
CASSSLGGQETQYF TGTGCCAGCAGCTCACTGGGGGGCCAAGAGACCCAGTACTTC - 14 - TRBJ2-5 TRBV7-2
CASSLRHAMNTGELFF TGCGCCAGCAGCCTTCGACACGCTATGAACACCGGGGAGCTGTTTTTT - 16 few TRBJ2-2 TRBV4-3
CASSERRGNQPQHF TGCGCCAGCAGTGAGAGACGGGGTAATCAGCCCCAGCATTTT - 14 - TRBJ1-5 TRBV10-2
CASSYFGANTGELFF TGTGCCAGCAGTTACTTCGGGGCGAACACCGGGGAGCTGTTTTTT - 15 - TRBJ2-2 TRBV6-5
CASRPTVPNTEAFF TGTGCCAGCAGACCGACAGTTCCGAACACTGAAGCTTTCTTT - 14 few TRBJ1-1 TRBV28
CASSAYKTGEQYF TGTGCCAGCAGTGCTTACAAAACGGGCGAGCAGTACTTC - 13 - TRBJ2-7 TRBV28
CASSLDSRQYF TGTGCCAGCAGCTTGGACAGTCGGCAGTACTTC - 11 few TRBJ2-7 TRBV5-4
CASSLGGSPDRSYEQYF TGTGCCAGCAGCTTAGGGGGCTCGCCCGACCGCTCCTACGAGCAGTACTTC - 17 few TRBJ2-7 TRBV7-2
CASSEASGTYQETQYF TGTGCCAGCAGTGAGGCGAGCGGGACTTACCAAGAGACCCAGTACTTC TRBD2 16 few TRBJ2-5 TRBV6-1
CASSQIALREGYGYTF TGTGCCAGCAGCCAAATAGCCCTTAGGGAGGGCTATGGCTACACCTTC - 16 - TRBJ1-2 TRBV14
CASSPDRGGQETQYF TGTGCCAGCAGCCCGGACAGGGGTGGACAAGAGACCCAGTACTTC TRBD1 15 few TRBJ2-5 TRBV28
CASSDPTGEGSEQYF TGTGCCAGCAGTGACCCGACAGGGGAGGGGAGCGAGCAGTACTTC - 15 - TRBJ2-7 TRBV25-1
CAISDWGASGSTDTQYF TGTGCCATCAGTGATTGGGGGGCTAGCGGCAGCACAGATACGCAGTATTTT - 17 - TRBJ2-3 TRBV10-3
CASSPGIASGNTIYF TGTGCCAGCTCACCAGGAATAGCCTCTGGAAACACCATATATTTT - 15 - TRBJ1-3 TRBV18
CASSGQGKVTDTQYF TGTGCCAGCAGCGGACAGGGAAAAGTCACAGATACGCAGTATTTT TRBD1 15 few TRBJ2-3 TRBV9
CASSQEGTQAGEQFF TGTGCCAGCAGCCAGGAGGGAACCCAGGCCGGTGAGCAGTTCTTC - 15 - TRBJ2-1 TRBV9
CASSYGPSDEQFF TGTGCCAGCAGTTACGGGCCCTCGGATGAGCAGTTCTTC - 13 - TRBJ2-1 TRBV6-6
CASSLARVRGNTIYF TGTGCCAGCAGCTTAGCACGTGTCCGTGGAAACACCATATATTTT - 15 once TRBJ1-3 TRBV5-6
CASSYLARGREPLHF TGTGCCAGCAGTTATTTAGCGAGGGGGCGCGAACCCCTCCACTTT TRBD1 15 - TRBJ1-6 TRBV6-5
CSVEGSETGNIDTEAFF TGCAGCGTTGAAGGGTCGGAGACAGGAAATATTGACACTGAAGCTTTCTTT - 17 - TRBJ1-1 TRBV29-1
CAIGPRGDEQYF TGTGCCATCGGACCCAGGGGGGACGAGCAGTACTTC - 12 once TRBJ2-7 TRBV10-3
CASSQDSGYTEAFF TGCGCCAGCAGCCAAGATTCAGGGTACACTGAAGCTTTCTTT - 14 - TRBJ1-1 TRBV4-3
CASSLGGTANQPQHF TGTGCCAGCAGCTTGGGCGGGACCGCAAATCAGCCCCAGCATTTT - 15 once TRBJ1-5 TRBV5-4
CSSSTTGAGMNTEAFF TGTTCCAGCAGCACAACAGGGGCGGGGATGAACACTGAAGCTTTCTTT TRBD1 16 few TRBJ1-1 TRBV7-9
CASSRTTTNTEAFF TGCGCCAGCAGCCGAACAACCACGAACACTGAAGCTTTCTTT - 14 - TRBJ1-1 TRBV4-3
CASRAYTNTEAFF TGTGCCAGCAGGGCATACACGAACACTGAAGCTTTCTTT - 13 - TRBJ1-1 TRBV9
CASSLDMTMGQGTETQYF TGTGCTAGCAGCCTAGACATGACAATGGGGCAGGGAACAGAGACCCAGTACTTC - 18 - TRBJ2-5 TRBV7-8
CASSLGDGGGSYEQYF TGTGCCAGCAGCTTGGGTGATGGGGGGGGATCCTACGAGCAGTACTTC TRBD2 16 - TRBJ2-7 TRBV5-4
CASSPTGRAETQYF TGTGCCAGCAGCCCTACAGGGAGGGCAGAGACCCAGTACTTC - 14 few TRBJ2-5 TRBV5-6
CASSHPGQGNSPLHF TGCGCCAGCAGCCATCCGGGACAGGGGAATTCACCCCTCCACTTT TRBD1 15 - TRBJ1-6 TRBV4-1
CASSLSGTGEQYF TGTGCCAGCAGTTTATCTGGGACAGGCGAGCAGTACTTC TRBD1 13 once TRBJ2-7 TRBV27
CASSLPEGAGEAFF TGCGCCAGCAGCTTGCCCGAGGGCGCCGGTGAAGCTTTCTTT - 14 - TRBJ1-1 TRBV5-1
CASSSTGVGYGYTF TGTGCCAGCAGCTCAACAGGAGTTGGCTATGGCTACACCTTC - 14 - TRBJ1-2 TRBV7-9
CASSLAEETQYF TGTGCCAGCTCCCTAGCGGAAGAGACCCAGTACTTC TRBD2 12 - TRBJ2-5 TRBV2
CASSPGIGGTEAFF TGTGCCAGCAGCCCAGGGATAGGGGGCACTGAAGCTTTCTTT - 14 once TRBJ1-1 TRBV9
CASSLGLEDTQYF TGTGCCAGCAGCTTAGGCCTGGAGGATACGCAGTATTTT - 13 - TRBJ2-3 TRBV11-2
CASLDRSSYEQYF TGTGCCAGCCTGGACAGGAGCTCCTACGAGCAGTACTTC TRBD1 13 - TRBJ2-7 TRBV28
CASSARQGAYNEQFF TGTGCCAGCAGCGCACGACAGGGGGCCTACAATGAGCAGTTCTTC TRBD1 15 - TRBJ2-1 TRBV11-1
CASWPVGQGPADTQYF TGTGCCAGCTGGCCCGTGGGCCAGGGGCCGGCAGATACGCAGTATTTT - 16 - TRBJ2-3 TRBV27
CASSERDTRSNTGELFF TGTGCCAGCAGTGAGAGGGACACCCGATCGAACACCGGGGAGCTGTTTTTT - 17 - TRBJ2-2 TRBV6-1
CASSSSRAEAFF TGTGCCAGCAGTTCTAGTCGGGCTGAAGCTTTCTTT - 12 - TRBJ1-1 TRBV27